The present entry profiles one TCR beta chain with its context. This specimen comes from a study of blood T cell repertoires in COVID-19. Germline V gives CDR1 MNHNS, CDR2 SASEGT. CDR3 length equals 13 residues. The V end was cut by 2 bases, the J end by 6 bases, with 10 bases between. Clones were sequenced by immunoSEQ multiplex PCR, and TCRdb holds only the in-frame ones, with some missing. Of tens of thousands of clones detected, around 86% appear once; the ten largest clones hold more than 0.85%. The sequencing input was peripheral blood. The receptor comes from a human donor in a cohort sampled during active COVID-19. The chain carries TRBV6-1 and TRBJ2-5, with D uncertain. The CDR3 region has the DNA TGTGCCAGCAGTGAATCCCGGTCAAAGACCCAGTACTTC. It codes for CASSESRSKTQYF.